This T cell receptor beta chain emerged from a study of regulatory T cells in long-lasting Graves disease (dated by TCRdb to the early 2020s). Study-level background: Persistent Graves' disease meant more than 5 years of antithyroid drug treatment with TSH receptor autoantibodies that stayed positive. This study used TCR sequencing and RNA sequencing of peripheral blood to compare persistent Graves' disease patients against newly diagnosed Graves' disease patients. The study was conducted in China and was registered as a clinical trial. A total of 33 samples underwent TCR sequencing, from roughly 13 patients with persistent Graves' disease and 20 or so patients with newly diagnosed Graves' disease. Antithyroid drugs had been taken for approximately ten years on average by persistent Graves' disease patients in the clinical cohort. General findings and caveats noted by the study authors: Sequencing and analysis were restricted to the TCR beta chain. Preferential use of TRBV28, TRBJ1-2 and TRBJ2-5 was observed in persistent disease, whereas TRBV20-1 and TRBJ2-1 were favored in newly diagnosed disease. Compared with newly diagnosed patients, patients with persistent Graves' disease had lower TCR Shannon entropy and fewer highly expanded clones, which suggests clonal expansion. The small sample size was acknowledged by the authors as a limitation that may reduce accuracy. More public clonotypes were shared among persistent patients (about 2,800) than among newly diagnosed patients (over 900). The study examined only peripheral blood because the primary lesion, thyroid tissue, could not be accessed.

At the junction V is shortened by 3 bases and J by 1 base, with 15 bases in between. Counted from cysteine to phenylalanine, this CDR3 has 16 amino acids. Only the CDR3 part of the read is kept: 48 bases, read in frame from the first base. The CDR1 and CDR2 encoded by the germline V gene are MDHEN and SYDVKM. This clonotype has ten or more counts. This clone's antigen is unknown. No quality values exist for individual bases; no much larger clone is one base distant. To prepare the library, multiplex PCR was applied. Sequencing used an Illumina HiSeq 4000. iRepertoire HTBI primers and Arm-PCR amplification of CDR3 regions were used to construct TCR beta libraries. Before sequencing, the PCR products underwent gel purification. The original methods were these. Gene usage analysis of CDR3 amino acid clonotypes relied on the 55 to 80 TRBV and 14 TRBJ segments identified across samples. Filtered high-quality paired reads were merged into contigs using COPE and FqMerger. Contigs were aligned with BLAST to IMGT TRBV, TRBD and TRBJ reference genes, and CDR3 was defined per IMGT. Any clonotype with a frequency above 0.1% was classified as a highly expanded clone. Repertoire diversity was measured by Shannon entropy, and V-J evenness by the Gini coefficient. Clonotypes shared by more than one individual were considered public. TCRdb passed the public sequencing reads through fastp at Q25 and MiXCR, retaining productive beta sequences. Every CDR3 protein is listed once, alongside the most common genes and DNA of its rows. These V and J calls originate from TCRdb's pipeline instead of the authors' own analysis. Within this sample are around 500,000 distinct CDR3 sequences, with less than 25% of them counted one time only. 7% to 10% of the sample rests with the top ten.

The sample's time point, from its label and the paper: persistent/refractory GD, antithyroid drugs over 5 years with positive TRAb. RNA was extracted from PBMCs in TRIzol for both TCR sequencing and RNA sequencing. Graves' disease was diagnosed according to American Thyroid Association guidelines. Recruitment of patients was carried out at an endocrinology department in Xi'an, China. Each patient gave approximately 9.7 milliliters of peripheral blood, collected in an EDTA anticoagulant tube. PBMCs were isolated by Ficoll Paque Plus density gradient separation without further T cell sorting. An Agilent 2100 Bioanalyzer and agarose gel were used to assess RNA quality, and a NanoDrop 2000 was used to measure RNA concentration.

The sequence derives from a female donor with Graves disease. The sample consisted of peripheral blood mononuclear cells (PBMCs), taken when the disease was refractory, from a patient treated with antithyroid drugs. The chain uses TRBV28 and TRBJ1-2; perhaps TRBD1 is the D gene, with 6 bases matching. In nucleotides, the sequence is TGTGCCAGCAGTTTCGGGGGGCAGGGACATAACTATGGCTACACCTTC. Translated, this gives CASSFGGQGHNYGYTF.